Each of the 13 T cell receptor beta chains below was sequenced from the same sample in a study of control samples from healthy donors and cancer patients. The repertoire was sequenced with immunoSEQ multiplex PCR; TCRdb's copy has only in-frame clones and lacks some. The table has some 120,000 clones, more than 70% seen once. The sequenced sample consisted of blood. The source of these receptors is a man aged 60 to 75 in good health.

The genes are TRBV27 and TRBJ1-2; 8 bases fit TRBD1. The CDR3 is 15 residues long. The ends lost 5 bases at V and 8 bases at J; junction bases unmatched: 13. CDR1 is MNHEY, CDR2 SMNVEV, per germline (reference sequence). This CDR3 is CASSRDRTGYGGYTF. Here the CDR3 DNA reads TGTGCCAGCAGTCGGGACAGGACGGGGTATGGCGGCTACACCTTC.

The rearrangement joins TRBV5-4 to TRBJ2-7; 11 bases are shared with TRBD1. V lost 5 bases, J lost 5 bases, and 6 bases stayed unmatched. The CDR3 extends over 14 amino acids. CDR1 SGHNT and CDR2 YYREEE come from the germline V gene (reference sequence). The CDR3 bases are TGTGCCAGCAGGCGCCGGGACAGGGGGGACGAGCAGTACTTC. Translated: CASRRRDRGDEQYF.

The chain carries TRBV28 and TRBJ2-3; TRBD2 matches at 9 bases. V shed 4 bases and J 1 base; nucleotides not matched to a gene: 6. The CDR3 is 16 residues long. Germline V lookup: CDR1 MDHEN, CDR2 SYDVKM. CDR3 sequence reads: CASSSGLAFRTDTQYF. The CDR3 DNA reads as TGTGCCAGCAGTTCTGGACTAGCGTTTCGCACAGATACGCAGTATTTT.

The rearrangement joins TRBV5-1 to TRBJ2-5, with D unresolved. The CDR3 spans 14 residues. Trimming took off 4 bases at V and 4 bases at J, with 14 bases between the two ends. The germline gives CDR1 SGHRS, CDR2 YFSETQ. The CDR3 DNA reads TGCGCCAGCAGCCGTTCGGGCGGCTCAGAGACCCAGTACTTC. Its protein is CASSRSGGSETQYF.

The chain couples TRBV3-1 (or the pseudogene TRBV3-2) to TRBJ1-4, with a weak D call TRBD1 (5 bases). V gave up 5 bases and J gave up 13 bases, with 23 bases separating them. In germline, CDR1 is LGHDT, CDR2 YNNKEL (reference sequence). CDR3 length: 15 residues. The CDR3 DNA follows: TGTGCCAGCAGCGACCTCGGGACTTCGGGTGGGGGACTGTTTTTT. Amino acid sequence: CASSDLGTSGGGLFF.

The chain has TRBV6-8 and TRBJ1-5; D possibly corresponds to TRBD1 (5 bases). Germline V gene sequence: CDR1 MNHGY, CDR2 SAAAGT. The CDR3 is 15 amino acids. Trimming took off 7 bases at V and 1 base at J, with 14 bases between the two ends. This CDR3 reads CASNLGGGSNQPQHF. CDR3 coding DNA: TGTGCCAGCAACCTTGGGGGGGGGAGCAATCAGCCCCAGCATTTT.

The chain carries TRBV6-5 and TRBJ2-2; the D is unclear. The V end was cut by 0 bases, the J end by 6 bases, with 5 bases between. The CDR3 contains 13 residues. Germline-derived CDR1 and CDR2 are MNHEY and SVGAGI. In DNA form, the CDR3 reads TGTGCCAGCAGTTACTCGGTTTCCGGGGAGCTGTTTTTT. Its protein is CASSYSVSGELFF.

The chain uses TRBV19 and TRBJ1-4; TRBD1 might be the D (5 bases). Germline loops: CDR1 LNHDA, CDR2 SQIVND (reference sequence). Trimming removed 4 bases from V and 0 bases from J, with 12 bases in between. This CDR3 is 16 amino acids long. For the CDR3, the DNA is TGTGCCAGTAGTAGAGGGGCCGTCGCAACTAATGAAAAACTGTTTTTT. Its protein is CASSRGAVATNEKLFF. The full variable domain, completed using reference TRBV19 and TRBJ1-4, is DGGITQSPKYLFRKEGQNVTLSCEQNLNHDAMYWYRQDPGQGLRLIYYSQIVNDFQKGDIAEGYSVSREKKESFPLTVTSAQKNPTAFYLCASSRGAVATNEKLFFGSGTQLSVL.

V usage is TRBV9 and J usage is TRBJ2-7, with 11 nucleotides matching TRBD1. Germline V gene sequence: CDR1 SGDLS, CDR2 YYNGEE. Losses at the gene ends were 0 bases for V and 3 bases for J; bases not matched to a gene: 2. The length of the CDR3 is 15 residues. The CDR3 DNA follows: TGTGCCAGCAGCGTAGACGGGACAGGGGGCTACGAGCAGTACTTC. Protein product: CASSVDGTGGYEQYF.

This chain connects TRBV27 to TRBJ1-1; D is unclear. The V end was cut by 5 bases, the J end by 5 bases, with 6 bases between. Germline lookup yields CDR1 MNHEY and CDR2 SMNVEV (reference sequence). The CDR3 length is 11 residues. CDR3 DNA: TGTGCCAGCAGTAGTTGGACTGAAGCTTTCTTT. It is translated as CASSSWTEAFF.

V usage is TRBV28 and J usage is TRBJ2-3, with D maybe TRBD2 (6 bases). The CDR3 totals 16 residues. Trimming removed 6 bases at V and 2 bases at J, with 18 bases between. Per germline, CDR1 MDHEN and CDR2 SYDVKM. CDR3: CASRGGGAEDTDTQYF. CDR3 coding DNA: TGTGCCAGCAGGGGGGGTGGGGCCGAAGACACAGATACGCAGTATTTT.

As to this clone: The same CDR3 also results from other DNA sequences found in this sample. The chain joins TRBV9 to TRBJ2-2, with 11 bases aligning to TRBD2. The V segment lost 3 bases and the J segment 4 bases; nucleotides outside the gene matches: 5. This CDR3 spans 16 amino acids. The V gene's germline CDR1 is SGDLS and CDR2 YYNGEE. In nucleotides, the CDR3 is TGTGCCAGCAGCGCTGGACTAGCGGGTTTCACCGGGGAGCTGTTTTTT. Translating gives CASSAGLAGFTGELFF. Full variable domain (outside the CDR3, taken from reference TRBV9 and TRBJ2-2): DSGVTQTPKHLITATGQRVTLRCSPRSGDLSVYWYQQSLDQGLQFLIQYYNGEERAKGNILERFSAQQFPDLHSELNLSSLELGDSALYFCASSAGLAGFTGELFFGEGSRLTVL.

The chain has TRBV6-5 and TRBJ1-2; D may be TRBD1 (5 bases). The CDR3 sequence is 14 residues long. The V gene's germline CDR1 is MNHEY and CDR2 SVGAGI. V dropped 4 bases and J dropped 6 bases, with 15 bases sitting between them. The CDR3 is CASSSGLGENGYTF. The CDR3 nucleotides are TGTGCCAGCAGTTCGGGGTTAGGGGAGAATGGCTACACCTTC.